Reported below is one T cell receptor (beta chain). Sorting was done in triplicate for each CD8+ T cell subset (300,000 cells each). This sample is drawn from a study of CXCR3-negative and CXCR3-positive naive CD8 T cells. Carrying UMI labels, the TRB cDNA libraries were prepared through 5' RACE. With the 5' RACE reads reprocessed, TCRdb shows one record per CDR3 protein and no DNA. The sample spans around 90,000 distinct CDR3 sequences; the ten largest clones claim less than 1.1%. Germline CDR1 reads DFQATT; CDR2 reads SNEGSKA (reference sequence). The CDR3 sequence is 14 residues long. The V call is TRBV20-1, the J call TRBJ2-7. This TCR was recovered from a human donor in good health. Some clones in this sample may be carry-over from other donors' samples. Sequencing input: naive CXCR3- CD8+ T cells from blood. Noted subset: CD45RO-CCR7+CD27+CD95- naive CD8+ T cells lacking CXCR3 (TNR3-). CDR3 residues: CSARDSGRFYEQYF.